The clone carrying this T cell receptor beta chain has a count of ten or more. What it binds is unknown. Among the exclusions were patients with other autoimmune diseases, uncontrolled infections, pregnancy or lactation. Clinicians made diagnoses from clinical symptoms, serum thyroxine, TRAb, thyroid ultrasound and orbital computed tomography. Germline-derived CDR1 and CDR2 are LNHNV and YYDKDF (reference sequence). V was pared by 2 bases and J by 4 bases, with 13 bases of the junction left unmatched. The CDR3 loop spans 17 amino acids. Amplifying from RNA transcripts, the study obtained TCR beta CDR3 regions. Amplification began with first-round RT-PCR using HTBI primers, then second-round multiplex PCR was performed. TCRdb redid the calling of the multiplex PCR reads with MiXCR, one entry per CDR3 protein. Of 500,000 to 800,000 distinct CDR3 sequences listed, roughly two fifths are singletons. The data stem from a study of Graves' ophthalmopathy and Graves' hyperthyroidism.

General observations from the study: A classifier, a 13-signature model, separated ophthalmopathy from stable hyperthyroidism with approximately 87% sensitivity and 65% to 83% specificity.

J is TRBJ2-5 and V is TRBV15; 7 bases line up with TRBD1. The sequenced material came from peripheral blood. This receptor was obtained from an adult man with Graves' ophthalmopathy. The CDR3 region is CATSRTHRGPRRETQYF. The CDR3 bases are TGTGCCACCAGCAGAACGCACAGGGGACCAAGACGAGAGACCCAGTACTTC.